This TCR beta chain was identified in a study of naive and memory T cell subsets. Both TRBC1 and TRBC2 were covered by a beta constant-region primer of two equimolar oligonucleotides. The ligated cDNA underwent four PCR rounds using SP2 and nested alpha and beta constant-region primers. Each CDR3 protein gets one entry after TCRdb re-called the UMI-ligation and nested PCR reads with MiXCR. Here the sample spans around 83,000 distinct CDR3 sequences, approximately 10% being singletons. CMV status came from CD4+ T cell IFNgamma after overnight CMV lysate stimulation of fresh PBMCs. Study-level points and caveats: A clonotype means one alpha or beta sequence, not an alpha/beta pair. Over 90% of naive TCR sequences appeared only once after error correction, unlike memory subsets. Especially in CD8 cells, naive repertoires contained a few larger clonotypes, possibly CD45RA-re-expressing memory cells.

Trimming removed 4 bases from V and 7 bases from J, with 15 bases in between. Germline V gene data show CDR1 as SGHRS and CDR2 as YFSETQ. The CDR3 runs to 14 residues. This clonotype has a single count. Its matching antigen is unknown. The receptor's source is a human donor in good health. Material for sequencing was naive CD4+ T cells from blood. The chain carries TRBV5-1 and TRBJ2-1; tentatively, D is TRBD2 (6 bases). The chain's CDR3 is CASSPPRRENEQFF. CDR3 in DNA: TGCGCCAGCAGCCCGCCTAGGAGGGAGAATGAGCAGTTCTTC.